One and the same sample provided the 17 T cell receptor beta chains below, sequenced in a study of STAT5B mutations in CD4+ large granular lymphocyte leukemia. Produced via immunoSEQ multiplex PCR; TCRdb's table is partial and in-frame only. Among some 51,000 clones listed, 80% to 85% were seen once. Sample: CD4+ T cells from blood buffy coats. These receptors all stem from a human donor in good health.

This rearrangement joins TRBV5-1 to TRBJ1-5; D uncertain. Germline V lookup: CDR1 SGHRS, CDR2 YFSETQ. Deletions cut 2 bases from V and 2 bases from J, with 5 bases between. This CDR3 has 13 amino acids. The CDR3 coding sequence is TGCGCCAGCAGCTTTGGGGGCAATCAGCCCCAGCATTTT. Translation: CASSFGGNQPQHF.

This chain connects TRBV9 to TRBJ1-6; D is unclear. The germline gives CDR1 SGDLS, CDR2 YYNGEE. The CDR3 runs 15 residues. V lost 0 bases and J lost 6, with 10 bases in between. The CDR3 DNA reads as TGTGCCAGCAGCGTAGATGGGAATTCTAATTCACCCCTCCACTTT. Amino acids: CASSVDGNSNSPLHF.

This clone was observed a handful of times. This chain connects TRBV5-1 to TRBJ1-6; no clear D gene. Germline V gives CDR1 SGHRS, CDR2 YFSETQ. This CDR3 has 14 residues. The V and J ends lost 0 bases and 4 bases respectively, with 5 bases between them. The CDR3 loop reads CASSLDGYNSPLHF. The CDR3 DNA is TGCGCCAGCAGCTTGGACGGATATAATTCACCCCTCCACTTT. Full variable domain (outside the CDR3, taken from reference TRBV5-1 and TRBJ1-6): KAGVTQTPRYLIKTRGQQVTLSCSPISGHRSVSWYQQTPGQGLQFLFEYFSETQRNKGNFPGRFSGRQFSNSRSEMNVSTLELGDSALYLCASSLDGYNSPLHFGNGTRLTVT.

The chain joins TRBV7-2 to TRBJ1-5; D remains ambiguous. The CDR3 loop spans 15 amino acids. Trimming took 4 bases from V and 0 from J, leaving 10 bases between them. Germline V gene lookup returns CDR1 SGHTA and CDR2 FQGNSA. The CDR3 here is CASSYRHGSNQPQHF. Written as DNA, the CDR3 is TGTGCCAGCAGCTACAGACACGGTAGCAATCAGCCCCAGCATTTT.

The gene calls are TRBV7-9 and TRBJ2-7; 8 bases agree with TRBD2. Per the germline V gene, CDR1 is SEHNR and CDR2 is FQNEAQ (reference sequence). J lost 0 bases, V lost 6 bases, and 7 bases had no gene match. The CDR3 spans 15 residues. The CDR3 region is CASSRNTSGSYEQYF. In DNA, the CDR3 is TGTGCCAGCAGTCGAAATACTAGCGGCTCCTACGAGCAGTACTTC.

The DNA of the CDR3 is TGTGCCAGCAGCTTGTTGTCGGGGGCCGATGGCTACACCTTC. It is translated as CASSLLSGADGYTF. The V and J genes are TRBV5-6 and TRBJ1-2, with D maybe TRBD1 (6 bases). Germline CDR1 is SGHDT and CDR2 is YYEEEE. V lost 1 base, J lost 6 bases, and 13 bases lay in between. This CDR3 has 14 amino acids.

V and J are TRBV28 and TRBJ1-5; TRBD1 aligns across 9 bases. CDR3 length equals 15 residues. CDR1 and CDR2 (germline): MDHEN, SYDVKM. V trimming: 8 bases; J trimming: 6 bases; junction bases outside the gene matches: 11. The DNA of the CDR3 is TGTGCCAGCGTCTCCCGGGACAGGGCCACTCAGCCCCAGCATTTT. The encoded protein is CASVSRDRATQPQHF.

The gene calls are TRBV7-9 and TRBJ2-7; 7 bases map to TRBD1. Losses at the gene ends were 4 bases for V and 1 base for J; bases not matched to a gene: 4. The CDR3 length is 14 residues. Germline CDR1 and CDR2: SEHNR and FQNEAQ (reference sequence). The CDR3 spells CASSSQGESYEQYF. The CDR3 DNA follows: TGTGCCAGCAGCTCCCAGGGGGAATCCTACGAGCAGTACTTC. The full variable domain, completed using reference TRBV7-9 and TRBJ2-7, is DTGVSQNPRHKITKRGQNVTFRCDPISEHNRLYWYRQTLGQGPEFLTYFQNEAQLEKSRLLSDRFSAERPKGSFSTLEIQRTEQGDSAMYLCASSSQGESYEQYFGPGTRLTVT.

The chain employs TRBV7-9 and TRBJ2-3; D gene ambiguous. This CDR3 is built from 12 residues. Trimming took 5 bases from V and 4 from J, leaving 7 bases between them. CDR1 and CDR2 from the germline V gene are SEHNR and FQNEAQ (reference sequence). The CDR3 nucleotides read TGTGCCAGCAGCCGTGGTCCAGATACGCAGTATTTT. It yields the protein CASSRGPDTQYF.

The rearrangement links TRBV19 to TRBJ1-2; 8 bases are a match to TRBD1. This CDR3 has 14 residues. CDR1 is LNHDA and CDR2 is SQIVND in the germline V gene (reference sequence). With 9 bases clipped from V and 4 bases from J, the junction kept 10 bases outside the gene matches. CDR3 nucleotides: TGTGCCAGCAGTTCACAGGGGGGCGGCTATGGCTACACCTTC. Amino acid sequence: CASSSQGGGYGYTF.

V and J are TRBV5-1 and TRBJ1-3; 9 nucleotides line up with TRBD1. The J segment lost 3 bases and the V segment lost 4 bases, leaving 11 bases of the junction unmatched. The CDR3 is 17 residues long. The germline V gene encodes CDR1 SGHRS and CDR2 YFSETQ. CDR3 sequence reads: CASSLAGTGRFGNTIYF. The CDR3, as DNA: TGCGCCAGCAGCCTGGCGGGGACAGGGAGGTTTGGAAACACCATATATTTT.

The gene calls are TRBV5-1 and TRBJ2-1; D possibly corresponds to TRBD2 (6 bases). The V end was cut by 4 bases, the J end by 4 bases, with 12 bases between. CDR3 length: 14 residues. Germline CDR1 reads SGHRS; CDR2 reads YFSETQ. CDR3 in amino acids: CASSTGTSYNEQFF. CDR3 nucleotides: TGCGCCAGCAGCACCGGGACTTCTTACAATGAGCAGTTCTTC.

The rearrangement uses TRBV7-8 and TRBJ2-7; no clear D. The length of the CDR3 is 15 residues. The V end was cut by 5 bases, the J end by 6 bases, with 20 bases between. The germline gives CDR1 SGHVS, CDR2 FQNEAQ. CDR3 region: CASSPRRLHGSEQYF. In DNA form, the CDR3 reads TGTGCCAGCAGCCCCCGCCGATTACACGGTAGCGAGCAGTACTTC. Complete variable domain (other parts from reference TRBV7-8 and TRBJ2-7): GAGVSQSPRYKVAKRGQDVALRCDPISGHVSLFWYQQALGQGPEFLTYFQNEAQLDKSGLPSDRFFAERPEGSVSTLKIQRTQQEDSAVYLCASSPRRLHGSEQYFGPGTRLTVT.

The chain joins TRBV30 to TRBJ1-1; D unclear. With 1 base removed from V and 1 base from J, the gap between germline ends came to 10 bases. The V gene's germline CDR1 is GTSNPN and CDR2 SVGIG (reference sequence). The CDR3 is made up of 14 amino acids. The DNA for the CDR3 is TGTGCCTGGAGTGACGGCAGGAGGAACACTGAAGCTTTCTTT. Protein: CAWSDGRRNTEAFF.

The CDR3 sequence is CASKGQEGLNTEAFF. The DNA of the CDR3 is TGTGCCAGCAAGGGACAGGAGGGGCTTAACACTGAAGCTTTCTTT. The chain is built from TRBV6-1 and TRBJ1-1, with 8 bases identical to TRBD1. With V trimmed by 7 bases and J by 2 bases, 9 bases remained unmatched. The CDR3 runs to 15 residues. Per the germline V gene, CDR1 is MNHNS and CDR2 is SASEGT.

In its sample, this clone was seen a few times. This chain connects TRBV7-2 to TRBJ2-7, with D unclear. Trimming shortened V by 2 bases and J by 0 bases, and 11 bases separated the two germline ends. CDR3 size: 15 residues. Germline loops: CDR1 SGHTA, CDR2 FQGNSA. The CDR3 spells CASSLSPTSSYEQYF. CDR3 nucleotides: TGTGCCAGCAGCTTAAGCCCCACGAGCTCCTACGAGCAGTACTTC.

The gene calls are TRBV28 and TRBJ1-5; D is unresolved. Germline CDR1 MDHEN, CDR2 SYDVKM. The CDR3 loop spans 9 amino acids. With 8 bases removed from V and 11 bases from J, the gap between germline ends came to 7 bases. In DNA form, the CDR3 reads TGTGCCAGCGGTATAGCCCAGCATTTT. Amino acids: CASGIAQHF. The whole variable domain, filled in from reference TRBV28 and TRBJ1-5, reads DVKVTQSSRYLVKRTGEKVFLECVQDMDHENMFWYRQDPGLGLRLIYFSYDVKMKEKGDIPEGYSVSREKKERFSLILESASTNQTSMYLCASGIAQHFGDGTRLSIL.